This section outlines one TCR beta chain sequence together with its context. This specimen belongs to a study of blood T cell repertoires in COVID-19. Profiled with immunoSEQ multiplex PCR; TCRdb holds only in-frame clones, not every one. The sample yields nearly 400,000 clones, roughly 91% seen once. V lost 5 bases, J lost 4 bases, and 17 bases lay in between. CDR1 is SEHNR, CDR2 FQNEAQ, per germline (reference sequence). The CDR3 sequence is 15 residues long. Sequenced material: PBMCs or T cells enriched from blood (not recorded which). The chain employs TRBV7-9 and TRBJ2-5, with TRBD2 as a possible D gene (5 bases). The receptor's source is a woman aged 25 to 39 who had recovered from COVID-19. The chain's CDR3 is CASSLWTPAGETQYF. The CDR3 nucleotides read TGTGCCAGCAGCCTTTGGACCCCGGCGGGAGAGACCCAGTACTTC.